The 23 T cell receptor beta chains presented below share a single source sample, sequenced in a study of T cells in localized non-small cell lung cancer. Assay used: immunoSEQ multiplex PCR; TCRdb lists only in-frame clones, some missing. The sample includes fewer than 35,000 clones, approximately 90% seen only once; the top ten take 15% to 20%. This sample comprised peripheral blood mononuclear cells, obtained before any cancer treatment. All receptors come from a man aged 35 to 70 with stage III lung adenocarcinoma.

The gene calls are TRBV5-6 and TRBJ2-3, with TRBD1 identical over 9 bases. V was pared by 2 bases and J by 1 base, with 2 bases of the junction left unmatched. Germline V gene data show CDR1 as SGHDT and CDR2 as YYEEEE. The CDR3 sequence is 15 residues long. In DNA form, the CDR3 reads TGTGCCAGCAGCTTTGGACAGGGGCGCACAGATACGCAGTATTTT. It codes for CASSFGQGRTDTQYF.

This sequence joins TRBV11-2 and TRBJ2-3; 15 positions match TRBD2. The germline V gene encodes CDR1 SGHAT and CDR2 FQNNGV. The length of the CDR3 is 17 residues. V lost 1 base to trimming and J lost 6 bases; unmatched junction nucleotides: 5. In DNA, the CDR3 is TGTGCCAGCAGCTTAGGGACTAGCGGGGGGGCACGGGATACGCAGTATTTT. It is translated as CASSLGTSGGARDTQYF.

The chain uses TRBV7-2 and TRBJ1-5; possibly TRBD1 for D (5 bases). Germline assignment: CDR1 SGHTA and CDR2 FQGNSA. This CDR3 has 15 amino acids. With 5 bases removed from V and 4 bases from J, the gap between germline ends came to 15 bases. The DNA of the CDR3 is TGTGCCAGCAGCCTCAGTGGGACGGCAAATCAGCCCCAGCATTTT. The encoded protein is CASSLSGTANQPQHF.

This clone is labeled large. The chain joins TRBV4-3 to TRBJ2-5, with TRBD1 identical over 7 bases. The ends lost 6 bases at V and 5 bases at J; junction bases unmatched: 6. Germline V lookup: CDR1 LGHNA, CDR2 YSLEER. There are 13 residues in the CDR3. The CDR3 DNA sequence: TGCGCCAGCAGTCTCGACAGGGTCGAGACCCAGTACTTC. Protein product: CASSLDRVETQYF.

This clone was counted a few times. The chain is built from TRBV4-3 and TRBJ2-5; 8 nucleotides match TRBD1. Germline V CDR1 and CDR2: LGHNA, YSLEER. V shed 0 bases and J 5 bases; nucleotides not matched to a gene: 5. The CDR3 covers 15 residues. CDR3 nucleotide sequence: TGCGCCAGCAGCCAAGAAGACAGGGGAAGGGAGACCCAGTACTTC. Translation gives CASSQEDRGRETQYF.

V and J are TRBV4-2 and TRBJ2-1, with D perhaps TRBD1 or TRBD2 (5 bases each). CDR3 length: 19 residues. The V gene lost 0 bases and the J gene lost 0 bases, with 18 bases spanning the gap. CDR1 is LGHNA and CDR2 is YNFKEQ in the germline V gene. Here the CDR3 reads CASSQDRDVDTSSYNEQFF. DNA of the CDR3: TGTGCCAGCAGCCAAGATCGGGATGTGGACACGAGCTCCTACAATGAGCAGTTCTTC.

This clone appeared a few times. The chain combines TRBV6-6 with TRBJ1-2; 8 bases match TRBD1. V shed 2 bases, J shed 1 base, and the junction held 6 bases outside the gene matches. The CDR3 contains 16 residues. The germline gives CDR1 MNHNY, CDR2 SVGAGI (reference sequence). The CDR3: CASSYGQGALNYGYTF. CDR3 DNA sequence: TGTGCCAGCAGTTACGGGCAGGGGGCCCTTAACTATGGCTACACCTTC.

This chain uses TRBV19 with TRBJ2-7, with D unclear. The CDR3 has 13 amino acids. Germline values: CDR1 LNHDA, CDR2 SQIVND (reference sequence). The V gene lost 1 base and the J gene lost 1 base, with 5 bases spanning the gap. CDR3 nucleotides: TGTGCCAGTAGTATAGGGCAATCCTACGAGCAGTACTTC. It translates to CASSIGQSYEQYF.

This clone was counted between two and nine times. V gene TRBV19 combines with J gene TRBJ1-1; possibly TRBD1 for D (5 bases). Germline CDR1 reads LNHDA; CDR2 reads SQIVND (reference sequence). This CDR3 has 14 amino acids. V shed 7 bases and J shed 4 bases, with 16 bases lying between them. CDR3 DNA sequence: TGTGCCAGTAACGTCGGGGGGAGGGCCACTGAAGCTTTCTTT. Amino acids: CASNVGGRATEAFF.

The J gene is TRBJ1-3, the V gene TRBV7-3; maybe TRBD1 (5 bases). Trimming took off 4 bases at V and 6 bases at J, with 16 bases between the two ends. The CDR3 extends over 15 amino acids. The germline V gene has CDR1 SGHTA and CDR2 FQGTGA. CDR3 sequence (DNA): TGTGCCAGCAGCTCGGGCAGGGTGGTTAAAAACACCATATATTTT. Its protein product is CASSSGRVVKNTIYF.

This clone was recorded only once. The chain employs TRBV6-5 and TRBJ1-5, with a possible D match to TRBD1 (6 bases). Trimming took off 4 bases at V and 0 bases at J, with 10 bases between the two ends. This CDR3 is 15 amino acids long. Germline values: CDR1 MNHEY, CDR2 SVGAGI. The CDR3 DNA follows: TGTGCCAGCAGTTCAGGGGCTTATAGCAATCAGCCCCAGCATTTT. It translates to CASSSGAYSNQPQHF.

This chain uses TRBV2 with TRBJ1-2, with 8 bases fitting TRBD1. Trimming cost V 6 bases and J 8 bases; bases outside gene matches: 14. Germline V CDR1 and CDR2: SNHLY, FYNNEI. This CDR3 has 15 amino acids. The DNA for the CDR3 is TGTGCCAGCAGGGCACAGGGGGAGGTTAGAGGGGGCTACACCTTC. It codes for CASRAQGEVRGGYTF.

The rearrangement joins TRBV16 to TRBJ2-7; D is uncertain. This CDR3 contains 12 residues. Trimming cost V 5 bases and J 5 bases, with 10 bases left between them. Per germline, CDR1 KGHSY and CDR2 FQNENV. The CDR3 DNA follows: TGTGCCAGCAGCTCAAGTAGAGACGAGCAGTACTTC. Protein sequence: CASSSSRDEQYF.

In nucleotides, the CDR3 is TGTGCCAGCAGCTTAGGGCGGGGGCACACAGATACGCAGTATTTT. As protein: CASSLGRGHTDTQYF. The rearrangement links TRBV7-2 to TRBJ2-3; possible D gene TRBD2, 7 bases. Trimming pared 1 base from V and 2 bases from J, leaving 10 bases between. The CDR3 spans 15 residues. Germline V gives CDR1 SGHTA, CDR2 FQGNSA. Supplemented by reference TRBV7-2 and TRBJ2-3, the full variable domain reads GAGVSQSPSNKVTEKGKDVELRCDPISGHTALYWYRQSLGQGLEFLIYFQGNSAPDKSGLPSDRFSAERTGGSVSTLTIQRTQQEDSAVYLCASSLGRGHTDTQYFGPGTRLTVL.

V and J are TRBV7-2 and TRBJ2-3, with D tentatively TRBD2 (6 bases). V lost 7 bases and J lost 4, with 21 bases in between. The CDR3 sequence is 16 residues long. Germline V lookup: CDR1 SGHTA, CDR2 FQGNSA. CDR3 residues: CASTLNAGLPADTQYF. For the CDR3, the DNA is TGTGCCAGCACCCTCAACGCGGGGCTTCCCGCAGATACGCAGTATTTT.

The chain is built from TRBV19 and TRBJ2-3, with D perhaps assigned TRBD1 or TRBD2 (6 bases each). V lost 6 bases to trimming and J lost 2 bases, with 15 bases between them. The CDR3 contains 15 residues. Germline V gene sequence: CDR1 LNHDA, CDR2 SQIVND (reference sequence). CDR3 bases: TGTGCCAGTAGCGGGGGACAACCGCTCACAGATACGCAGTATTTT. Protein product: CASSGGQPLTDTQYF.

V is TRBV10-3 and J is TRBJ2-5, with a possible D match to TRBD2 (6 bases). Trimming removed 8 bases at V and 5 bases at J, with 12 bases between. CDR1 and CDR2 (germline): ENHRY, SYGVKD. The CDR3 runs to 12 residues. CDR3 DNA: TGTGCCATCGGACGGGAGCCGGAGACCCAGTACTTC. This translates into CAIGREPETQYF.

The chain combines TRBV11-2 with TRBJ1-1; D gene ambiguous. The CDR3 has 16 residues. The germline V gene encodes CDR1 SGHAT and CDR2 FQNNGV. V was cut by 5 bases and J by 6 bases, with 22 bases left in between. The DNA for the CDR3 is TGTGCCAGCAGCCAATCGGACGATAAAGGGAGAGCTGAAGCTTTCTTT. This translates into CASSQSDDKGRAEAFF. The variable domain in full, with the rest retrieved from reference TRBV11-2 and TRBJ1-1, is EAGVAQSPRYKIIEKRQSVAFWCNPISGHATLYWYQQILGQGPKLLIQFQNNGVVDDSQLPKDRFSAERLKGVDSTLKIQPAKLEDSAVYLCASSQSDDKGRAEAFFGQGTRLTVV.

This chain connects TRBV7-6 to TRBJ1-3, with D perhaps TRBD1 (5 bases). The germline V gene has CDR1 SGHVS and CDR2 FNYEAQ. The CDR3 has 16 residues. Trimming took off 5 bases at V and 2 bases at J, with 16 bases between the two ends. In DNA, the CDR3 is TGTGCCAGCAGCGTTGTGGGGCCCCACGCTGGAAACACCATATATTTT. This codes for CASSVVGPHAGNTIYF.

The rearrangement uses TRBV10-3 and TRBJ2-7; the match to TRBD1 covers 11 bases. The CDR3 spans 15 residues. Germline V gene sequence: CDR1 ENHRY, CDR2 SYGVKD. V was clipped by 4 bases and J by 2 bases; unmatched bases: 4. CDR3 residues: CAISGTGGNTYEQYF. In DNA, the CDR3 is TGTGCCATCAGTGGGACAGGGGGCAACACCTACGAGCAGTACTTC.

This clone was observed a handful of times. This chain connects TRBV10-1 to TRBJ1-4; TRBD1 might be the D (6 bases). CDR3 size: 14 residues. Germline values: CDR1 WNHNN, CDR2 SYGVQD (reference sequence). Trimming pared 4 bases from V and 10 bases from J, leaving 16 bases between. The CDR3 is CASSVRGRGGKLFF. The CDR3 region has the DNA TGCGCCAGCAGTGTGCGGGGGCGGGGTGGAAAACTGTTTTTT.

CDR3 residues: CAISERSSGGPDTQYF. The CDR3 DNA follows: TGTGCCATCAGTGAGAGGTCTAGCGGGGGGCCAGATACGCAGTATTTT. The V and J genes are TRBV10-3 and TRBJ2-3, with 11 bases identical to TRBD2. Germline V gives CDR1 ENHRY, CDR2 SYGVKD. With 2 bases clipped from V and 4 bases from J, the junction kept 5 bases outside the gene matches. This CDR3 spans 16 amino acids.

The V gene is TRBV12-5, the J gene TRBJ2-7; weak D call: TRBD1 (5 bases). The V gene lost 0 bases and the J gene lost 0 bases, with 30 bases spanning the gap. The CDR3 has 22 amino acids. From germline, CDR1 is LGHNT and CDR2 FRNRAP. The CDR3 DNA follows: TGTGCTAGTGGTTTGGTACTCGCTTTACAGGTTTTCACGCAAAAGCGCTCCTACGAGCAGTACTTC. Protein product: CASGLVLALQVFTQKRSYEQYF.